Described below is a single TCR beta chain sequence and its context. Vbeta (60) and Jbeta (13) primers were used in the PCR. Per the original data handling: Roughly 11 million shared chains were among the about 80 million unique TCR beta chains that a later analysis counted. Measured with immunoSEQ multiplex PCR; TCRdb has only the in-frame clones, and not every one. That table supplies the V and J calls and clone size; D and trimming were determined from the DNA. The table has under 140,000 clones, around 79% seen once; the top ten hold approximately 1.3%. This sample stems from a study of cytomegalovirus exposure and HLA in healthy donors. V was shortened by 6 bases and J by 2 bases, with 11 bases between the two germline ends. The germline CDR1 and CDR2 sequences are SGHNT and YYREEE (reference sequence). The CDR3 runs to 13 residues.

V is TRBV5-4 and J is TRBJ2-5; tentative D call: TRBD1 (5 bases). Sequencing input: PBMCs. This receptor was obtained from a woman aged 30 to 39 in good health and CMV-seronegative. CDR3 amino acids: CASKSSGQETQYF. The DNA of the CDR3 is TGTGCCAGCAAGTCTTCAGGGCAAGAGACCCAGTACTTC.